This T cell receptor beta chain was profiled in a study of CXCR3-negative and CXCR3-positive naive CD8 T cells. Study-wide findings and caveats: Compared with CXCR3-negative naive cells, CXCR3-positive naive cells showed more hydrophobic TRB CDR3s.

Naive cells were sorted as CD45RO-, CCR7+, CD27+ and CD95-. Details on this clonotype: The antigen remains undetermined.

The libraries of TRB cDNA were constructed through 5' RACE using UMI labels. No DNA is given; TCRdb re-called the 5' RACE reads and lists each CDR3 protein once. Across 150,000 to 170,000 distinct CDR3 sequences, the top ten clones capture about 0.44% of the sample. Source material: naive CXCR3+ CD8+ T cells from blood. Stated subset: CD45RO-CCR7+CD27+CD95- naive CD8+ T cells expressing CXCR3 (TNR3+). The TCR was taken from a human donor in good health. Some clones in this sample may be carry-over from other donors' samples.

CDR3 protein: CASSLTDTNSPLHF. The chain joins TRBV7-9 to TRBJ1-6; the TCRdb call, TRBD1, lacks DNA for checking. The CDR3 has 14 residues. CDR1 and CDR2 (germline): SEHNR, FQNEAQ (reference sequence).